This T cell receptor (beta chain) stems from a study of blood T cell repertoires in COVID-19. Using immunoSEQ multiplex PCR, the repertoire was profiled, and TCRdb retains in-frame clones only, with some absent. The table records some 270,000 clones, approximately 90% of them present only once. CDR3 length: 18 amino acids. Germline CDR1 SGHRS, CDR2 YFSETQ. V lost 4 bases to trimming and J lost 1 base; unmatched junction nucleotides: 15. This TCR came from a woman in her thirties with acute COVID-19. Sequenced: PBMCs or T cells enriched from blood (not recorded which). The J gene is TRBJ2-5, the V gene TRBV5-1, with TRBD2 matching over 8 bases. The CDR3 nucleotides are TGCGCCAGCAGCGCAGAAACCACGGGACTAGATCCCCAAGAGACCCAGTACTTC. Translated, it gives CASSAETTGLDPQETQYF.